The 12 T cell receptor beta chains given below trace back to one sample, sequenced in a study of OX40 agonist ivuxolimab in advanced cancers. Repertoires were generated with immunoSEQ multiplex PCR, while TCRdb's copy carries only in-frame clones and drops some. The data contain 70,000 to 75,000 clones, almost 85% of them singletons. The sequences come from CD4+ or CD8+ T cells sorted from blood, collected in a trial of the OX40 agonist ivuxolimab. The receptors come from an adult with an advanced solid tumor such as melanoma, head and neck, liver or kidney cancer.

This chain links TRBV6-6 with TRBJ1-4; D is unclear. The germline V gene has CDR1 MNHNY and CDR2 SVGAGI (reference sequence). Trimming left V 7 bases short and J 4 bases short, with 10 bases between. The CDR3 consists of 13 residues. CDR3 bases: TGTGCCAGCACCTCCTTACTTAATGAAAAACTGTTTTTT. Amino acids: CASTSLLNEKLFF.

This chain links TRBV28 with TRBJ2-7; D might be TRBD1 or TRBD2, each matching 6 bases. The CDR3 runs 14 residues. The germline gives CDR1 MDHEN, CDR2 SYDVKM. Trimming removed 3 bases at V and 3 bases at J, with 12 bases between. The DNA of the CDR3 is TGTGCCAGCAGTTTGGGGGGACAAGTCTACGAGCAGTACTTC. Its translation is CASSLGGQVYEQYF.

This clone has only a few counts. The rearrangement joins TRBV5-5 to TRBJ2-3; D remains ambiguous. Germline V lookup: CDR1 SGHKS, CDR2 YYEKEE (reference sequence). The CDR3 is made up of 15 amino acids. V lost 6 bases and J lost 0, with 14 bases in between. CDR3 amino acids: CASTRLFTSTDTQYF. Written as DNA, the CDR3 is TGTGCCAGCACCCGACTTTTTACTAGCACAGATACGCAGTATTTT.

The chain couples TRBV6-1 to TRBJ1-3; D gene unclear. Trimming cost V 3 bases and J 1 base, with 4 bases left between them. The CDR3 totals 13 residues. Germline V gene data show CDR1 as MNHNS and CDR2 as SASEGT. The CDR3 sequence: CASSDRSGNTIYF. The CDR3 DNA reads as TGTGCCAGCAGTGACAGATCTGGAAACACCATATATTTT.

V gene TRBV5-6 combines with J gene TRBJ2-1; TRBD2 matches at 9 bases. The CDR3 covers 15 residues. V trimming: 0 bases; J trimming: 8 bases; junction bases outside the gene matches: 6. Germline V lookup: CDR1 SGHDT, CDR2 YYEEEE. In DNA form, the CDR3 reads TGTGCCAGCAGCTTGGTTAGCGGGAGATCCCATGAGCAGTTCTTC. Protein sequence: CASSLVSGRSHEQFF.

The genes are TRBV28 and TRBJ2-1; D is undetermined. Germline V gene data show CDR1 as MDHEN and CDR2 as SYDVKM. The length of the CDR3 is 14 residues. Deletions cut 8 bases from V and 0 bases from J, with 11 bases between. The CDR3 spells CASPLKRSYNEQFF. CDR3 sequence (DNA): TGTGCCAGCCCCCTAAAGCGCTCCTACAATGAGCAGTTCTTC.

The chain carries TRBV10-2 and TRBJ1-5; D is possibly TRBD1 (6 bases). The V end was cut by 3 bases, the J end by 4 bases, with 19 bases between. The CDR3 extends over 17 amino acids. Per the germline V gene, CDR1 is WSHSY and CDR2 is SAAADI. DNA for the CDR3: TGCGCCAGCAGTGATGGATTTTACGGGGGGCTGAATCAGCCCCAGCATTTT. The encoded protein is CASSDGFYGGLNQPQHF.

This chain connects TRBV5-1 to TRBJ2-5; D gene ambiguous. CDR1 is SGHRS and CDR2 is YFSETQ in the germline V gene. CDR3 length: 11 residues. Trimming shortened V by 4 bases and J by 2 bases, and 3 bases separated the two germline ends. CDR3 loop: CASSRQETQYF. The CDR3 nucleotides are TGCGCCAGCAGCCGGCAAGAGACCCAGTACTTC.

This clone is medium-sized (0.01 to 0.1%) in the sample. The chain combines TRBV7-3 with TRBJ2-7; 11 nucleotides align to TRBD2. Germline loops: CDR1 SGHTA, CDR2 FQGTGA. Trimming at V came to 1 base and at J to 2 bases, leaving 1 base not matched to a gene. The CDR3 consists of 15 residues. The CDR3 protein is CASSLSSGGAYEQYF. CDR3 in DNA: TGTGCCAGCAGCTTAAGTAGCGGGGGGGCCTACGAGCAGTACTTC.

Of note for this clone: Other DNA sequences from this sample encode an identical CDR3 as well. The J gene is TRBJ1-2, the V gene TRBV28; 10 nucleotides align to TRBD1. CDR1 and CDR2 (germline): MDHEN, SYDVKM. Unmatched junction bases numbered 6, after V lost 5 bases and J lost 3 bases. This CDR3 has 15 amino acids. DNA for the CDR3: TGTGCCAGCAGTCCCCGGGACAGGGGTGACTATGGCTACACCTTC. Translating gives CASSPRDRGDYGYTF.

This clone was detected once. CDR3 loop: CASSGVGGFRGYEQYF. The CDR3 DNA reads TGTGCCAGCAGTGGGGTTGGCGGGTTTAGGGGGTACGAGCAGTACTTC. The chain employs TRBV2 and TRBJ2-7; maybe TRBD1 (6 bases). The CDR3 is 16 amino acids. Trimming left V 4 bases short and J 4 bases short, with 20 bases between. Germline CDR1 SNHLY, CDR2 FYNNEI. The variable domain in full, with the rest retrieved from reference TRBV2 and TRBJ2-7, is EPEVTQTPSHQVTQMGQEVILRCVPISNHLYFYWYRQILGQKVEFLVSFYNNEISEKSEIFDDQFSVERPDGSNFTLKIRSTKLEDSAMYFCASSGVGGFRGYEQYFGPGTRLTVT.

Remarks on this clone: Being one base from a much bigger clone, this may be a read error. Additional DNA sequences in this sample encode the identical CDR3. J is TRBJ1-2 and V is TRBV27; the D gene is possibly TRBD1 (6 bases). Between the trimmed V and J ends, which lost 4 bases and 7 bases, there was a span of 22 bases. Per the germline V gene, CDR1 is MNHEY and CDR2 is SMNVEV (reference sequence). The CDR3 has 16 residues. CDR3 residues: CASSYRDRQDWGGYTF. CDR3 in DNA: TGTGCCAGCAGTTACAGGGATCGGCAGGACTGGGGTGGCTACACCTTC.